What follows are 4 T cell receptor beta chains derived from one specimen sequenced in a study of CD8 T cells in Susac syndrome. 0.5 to 1 ug RNA was reverse transcribed with random hexamers. MiXCR, run by TCRdb on the immunoSEQ multiplex PCR reads, gives a single entry per CDR3 protein. Among approximately 170,000 distinct CDR3 sequences, 94% were seen once, and the ten largest hold almost 0.095%. Specimen: CD4+ T cells from PBMCs. All receptors come from a human donor with multiple sclerosis.

This chain uses TRBV3-1 with TRBJ2-1; 11 bases map to TRBD2. From germline, CDR1 is LGHDT and CDR2 YNNKEL (reference sequence). This CDR3 contains 16 residues. V trimming: 3 bases; J trimming: 7 bases; junction bases outside the gene matches: 8. CDR3 in DNA: TGTGCCAGCAGCCACGCCGGGACTAGCGGTCATAATGAGCAGTTCTTC. This codes for CASSHAGTSGHNEQFF.

CDR3 DNA sequence: TGCAGTGCTAGAGGGTTCCGGGAGCAGTTCTTC. The encoded protein is CSARGFREQFF. The V and J genes are TRBV20-1 and TRBJ2-1; D ambiguous. The V gene lost 1 base and the J gene lost 10 bases, with 8 bases spanning the gap. The germline V gene has CDR1 DFQATT and CDR2 SNEGSKA (reference sequence). The CDR3 has 11 amino acids.

V gene TRBV29-1 combines with J gene TRBJ2-3; D is unresolved. Germline V gene lookup returns CDR1 SQVTM and CDR2 ANQGSEA. V was trimmed by 2 bases and J by 6 bases, leaving 9 bases between them. CDR3 length: 12 residues. CDR3 residues: CSVETGRDTQYF. The CDR3 nucleotides read TGCAGCGTTGAAACTGGAAGGGATACGCAGTATTTT.

This clonotype appeared a single time. The chain combines TRBV30 with TRBJ1-3; 7 positions match TRBD1. From germline, CDR1 is GTSNPN and CDR2 SVGIG (reference sequence). V shed 7 bases, J shed 2 bases, and the junction held 5 bases outside the gene matches. The CDR3 length is 13 residues. The CDR3 loop is CASTTGAGNTIYF. In nucleotides, the CDR3 is TGTGCCTCCACAACAGGGGCTGGAAACACCATATATTTT.